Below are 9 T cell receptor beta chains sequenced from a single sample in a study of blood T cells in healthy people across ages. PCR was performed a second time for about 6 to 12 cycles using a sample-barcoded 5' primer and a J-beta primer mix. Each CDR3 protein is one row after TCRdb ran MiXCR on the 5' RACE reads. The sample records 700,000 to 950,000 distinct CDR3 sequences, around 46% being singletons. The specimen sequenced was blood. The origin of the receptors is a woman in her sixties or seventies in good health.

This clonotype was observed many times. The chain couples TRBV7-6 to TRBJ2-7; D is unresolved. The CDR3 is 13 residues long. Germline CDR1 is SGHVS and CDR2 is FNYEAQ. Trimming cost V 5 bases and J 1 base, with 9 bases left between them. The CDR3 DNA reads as TGTGCCAGCAGCAACCAACGGTCCTACGAGCAGTACTTC. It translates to CASSNQRSYEQYF.

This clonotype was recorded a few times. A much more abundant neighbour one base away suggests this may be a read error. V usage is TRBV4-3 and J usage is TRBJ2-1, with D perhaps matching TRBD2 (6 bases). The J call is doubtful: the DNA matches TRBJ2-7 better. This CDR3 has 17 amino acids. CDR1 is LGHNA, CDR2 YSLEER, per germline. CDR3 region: CASSQDRISGRYNEQYF. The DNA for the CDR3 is TGCGCCAGCAGCCAAGATAGGATTAGCGGCAGATACAATGAGCAGTACTTC.

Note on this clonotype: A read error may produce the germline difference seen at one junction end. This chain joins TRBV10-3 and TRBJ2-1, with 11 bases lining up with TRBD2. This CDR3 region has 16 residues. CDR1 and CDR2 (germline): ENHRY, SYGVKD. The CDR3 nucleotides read TGTGCCGTCAGTGGCCAGGGGACTAGCGGAGTCAATGAGCAGTTCTTC. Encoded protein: CAVSGQGTSGVNEQFF.

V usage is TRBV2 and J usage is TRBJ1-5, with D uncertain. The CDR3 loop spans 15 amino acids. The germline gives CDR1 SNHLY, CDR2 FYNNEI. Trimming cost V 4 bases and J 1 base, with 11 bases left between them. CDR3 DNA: TGTGCCAGCAGTGCCAGGCAGGCCAGCAATCAGCCCCAGCATTTT. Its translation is CASSARQASNQPQHF.

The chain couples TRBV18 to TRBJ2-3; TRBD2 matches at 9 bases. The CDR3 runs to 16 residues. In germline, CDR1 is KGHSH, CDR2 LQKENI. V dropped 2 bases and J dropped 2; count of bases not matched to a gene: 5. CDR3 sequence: CASSPASGGNTDTQYF. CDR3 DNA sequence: TGTGCCAGCTCACCAGCGAGCGGGGGGAACACAGATACGCAGTATTTT.

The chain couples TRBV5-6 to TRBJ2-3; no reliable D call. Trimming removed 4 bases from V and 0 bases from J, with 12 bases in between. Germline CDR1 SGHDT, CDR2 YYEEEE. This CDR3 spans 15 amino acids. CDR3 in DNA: TGTGCCAGCAGCCAACAGCCATCTAGCACAGATACGCAGTATTTT. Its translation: CASSQQPSSTDTQYF.

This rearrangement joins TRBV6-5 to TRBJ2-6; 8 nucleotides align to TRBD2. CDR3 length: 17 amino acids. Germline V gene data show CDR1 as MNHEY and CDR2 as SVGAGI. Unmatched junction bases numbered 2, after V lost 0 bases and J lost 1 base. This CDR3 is CASSYSSGVSGANVLTF. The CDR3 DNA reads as TGTGCCAGCAGTTACTCTAGCGGGGTTTCTGGGGCCAACGTCCTGACTTTC.

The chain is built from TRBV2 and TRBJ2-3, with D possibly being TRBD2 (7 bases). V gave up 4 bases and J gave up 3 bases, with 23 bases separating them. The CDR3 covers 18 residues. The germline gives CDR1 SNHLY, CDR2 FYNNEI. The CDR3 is CASSGGGPSWKGTDTQYF. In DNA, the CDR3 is TGTGCCAGCAGTGGGGGGGGCCCAAGTTGGAAGGGGACAGATACGCAGTATTTT.

CDR3 residues: CASSSWTGYEQYF. In DNA, the CDR3 is TGTGCCAGCAGCTCCTGGACAGGGTACGAGCAGTACTTC. This chain uses TRBV5-5 with TRBJ2-7; 8 positions agree with TRBD1. J was trimmed by 4 bases and V by 3 bases; bases with no gene match: 3. The CDR3 loop spans 13 amino acids. CDR1 and CDR2 from the germline V gene are SGHKS and YYEKEE (reference sequence).